This T cell receptor (beta chain) derives from a study of cytotoxic CD8 clonotypes in ibrutinib-treated CLL. Study-level information: After treatment lasting a median about 13 months, range 6 to 36, response samples were collected. Productive templates per sample averaged roughly 270,000; productive rearrangements, more than 75,000.

Turning to this clone: Its antigen is unidentified.

Here immunoSEQ multiplex PCR was the method, and the copy in TCRdb shows in-frame clones only, minus some. The data contain 150,000 or so clones, about 75% of them seen just once; the ten biggest clones take up 5.1%. The CDR3 covers 12 residues. Germline lookup yields CDR1 SEHNR and CDR2 FQNEAQ (reference sequence). V lost 8 bases and J 2 bases, leaving 7 bases between the germline ends. Study-level points and caveats: Pretreatment clonality was elevated relative to age-matched healthy donors and paralleled circulating CD8+ T-cell counts. The study found clonality rose at ibrutinib response, then fell toward baseline at progression.

This TCR came from a human donor with chronic lymphocytic leukemia. The chain combines TRBV7-9 with TRBJ1-5; D gene unclear. Sample: PBMCs, taken after 24 months of ibrutinib treatment. The CDR3 DNA sequence: TGTGCCAGCGCCCTGGGCAATCAGCCCCAGCATTTT. This sequence encodes CASALGNQPQHF. Drawing the rest from reference TRBV7-9 and TRBJ1-5, the complete variable domain is DTGVSQNPRHKITKRGQNVTFRCDPISEHNRLYWYRQTLGQGPEFLTYFQNEAQLEKSRLLSDRFSAERPKGSFSTLEIQRTEQGDSAMYLCASALGNQPQHFGDGTRLSIL.